Below are 32 T cell receptor beta chains sequenced from a single sample in a study of cytomegalovirus exposure and HLA in healthy donors. Amplification used 60 Vbeta primers and 13 Jbeta primers. The repertoire was sequenced with immunoSEQ multiplex PCR; TCRdb's copy has only in-frame clones and lacks some. The sample contains roughly 160,000 clones, about 80% of which appear only once. Sequenced material: PBMCs. The receptors come from a man aged 25 to 45 in good health and CMV-seronegative.

The gene calls are TRBV28 and TRBJ2-3; 7 bases align to TRBD2. The CDR3 is 15 amino acids. V dropped 7 bases and J dropped 4; count of bases not matched to a gene: 11. Germline V lookup: CDR1 MDHEN, CDR2 SYDVKM. In DNA form, the CDR3 reads TGTGCCAGCACCCCCCTGGCTAGCGGCTCAGATACGCAGTATTTT. Translation: CASTPLASGSDTQYF.

J is TRBJ2-7 and V is TRBV2; TRBD2 matches 9 bases. Germline CDR1 SNHLY, CDR2 FYNNEI. With V trimmed by 4 bases and J by 5 bases, 3 bases remained unmatched. The CDR3 is 13 residues long. The CDR3 coding sequence is TGTGCCAGCAGTGGCCTAGCGGGGAACGAGCAGTACTTC. It translates to CASSGLAGNEQYF.

V and J are TRBV7-2 and TRBJ1-4; D gene unclear. V was pared by 5 bases and J by 0 bases, with 7 bases between. The CDR3 loop spans 14 amino acids. CDR1 SGHTA and CDR2 FQGNSA come from the germline V gene. The CDR3 DNA sequence: TGTGCCAGCAGCCCGAGTGCAACTAATGAAAAACTGTTTTTT. Translation: CASSPSATNEKLFF.

This chain's CDR3 is CASSLGTVNEQYF. The CDR3 DNA reads TGTGCCAGCAGCCTTGGGACAGTAAACGAGCAGTACTTC. The chain uses TRBV11-2 and TRBJ2-7; 7 bases are shared with TRBD1. The CDR3 is 13 amino acids. The germline V gene encodes CDR1 SGHAT and CDR2 FQNNGV. Germline trimming cut 5 bases from V and 5 bases from J; bases unmatched to any gene: 6. Supplemented by reference TRBV11-2 and TRBJ2-7, the full variable domain reads EAGVAQSPRYKIIEKRQSVAFWCNPISGHATLYWYQQILGQGPKLLIQFQNNGVVDDSQLPKDRFSAERLKGVDSTLKIQPAKLEDSAVYLCASSLGTVNEQYFGPGTRLTVT.

The table lists this clone with a few counts. This chain links TRBV7-3 with TRBJ2-3; D possibly corresponds to TRBD2 (6 bases). V was trimmed by 8 bases and J by 2 bases, leaving 8 bases between them. Per the germline V gene, CDR1 is SGHTA and CDR2 is FQGTGA. The CDR3 extends over 12 amino acids. The CDR3 nucleotides are TGTGCCAGCTCGGGGGACACAGATACGCAGTATTTT. Translating gives CASSGDTDTQYF.

The chain carries TRBV5-1 and TRBJ1-5, with D tentatively TRBD1 (5 bases). V was clipped by 5 bases and J by 4 bases, with 10 bases between them. This CDR3 has 13 residues. Germline V gene data show CDR1 as SGHRS and CDR2 as YFSETQ. DNA for the CDR3: TGCGCCAGCAGTCTACAGGCTAATCAGCCCCAGCATTTT. Protein sequence: CASSLQANQPQHF.

This chain links TRBV19 with TRBJ2-7; 8 bases match TRBD1. Germline V CDR1 and CDR2: LNHDA, SQIVND (reference sequence). V shed 4 bases and J 2 bases; nucleotides not matched to a gene: 10. There are 16 residues in the CDR3. The CDR3 region has the DNA TGTGCCAGTAGTACTTATGGACAGGGCGATACCTACGAGCAGTACTTC. Amino acid sequence: CASSTYGQGDTYEQYF. Complete variable domain (other parts from reference TRBV19 and TRBJ2-7): DGGITQSPKYLFRKEGQNVTLSCEQNLNHDAMYWYRQDPGQGLRLIYYSQIVNDFQKGDIAEGYSVSREKKESFPLTVTSAQKNPTAFYLCASSTYGQGDTYEQYFGPGTRLTVT.

The V call is TRBV11-2, the J call TRBJ1-3; TRBD1 might be the D (5 bases). In germline, CDR1 is SGHAT, CDR2 FQNNGV. V lost 6 bases and J 2 bases, leaving 14 bases between the germline ends. The CDR3 length is 15 residues. CDR3 residues: CASSSDTLPGNTIYF. CDR3 nucleotides: TGTGCCAGCAGTTCGGACACTCTTCCTGGAAACACCATATATTTT.

This clone was picked up a small number of times. The chain uses TRBV7-9 and TRBJ1-6; the match to TRBD1 covers 7 bases. Germline V gene sequence: CDR1 SEHNR, CDR2 FQNEAQ (reference sequence). Trimming at V came to 4 bases and at J to 0 bases, leaving 6 bases not matched to a gene. This CDR3 region has 17 residues. The CDR3 DNA reads as TGTGCCAGCAGCTCAACGACAGGGCCCTCCTATAATTCACCCCTCCACTTT. Its protein product is CASSSTTGPSYNSPLHF. Using reference TRBV7-9 and TRBJ1-6 for the parts outside the CDR3, the full variable domain is DTGVSQNPRHKITKRGQNVTFRCDPISEHNRLYWYRQTLGQGPEFLTYFQNEAQLEKSRLLSDRFSAERPKGSFSTLEIQRTEQGDSAMYLCASSSTTGPSYNSPLHFGNGTRLTVT.

This clone was counted between two and nine times. This chain joins TRBV10-1 and TRBJ2-4, with D perhaps matching TRBD1 (7 bases). CDR1 and CDR2 (germline): WNHNN, SYGVQD (reference sequence). V gave up 4 bases and J gave up 9 bases, with 13 bases separating them. There are 13 residues in the CDR3. Here the CDR3 reads CASSVGQEGIQYF. In DNA, the CDR3 is TGCGCCAGCAGTGTAGGACAGGAGGGCATTCAGTACTTC.

The rearrangement joins TRBV2 to TRBJ2-1; 9 bases align to TRBD1. The ends lost 11 bases at V and 4 bases at J; junction bases unmatched: 9. CDR1 SNHLY and CDR2 FYNNEI come from the germline V gene. The length of the CDR3 is 14 residues. The chain's CDR3 is CAFRPGTGYNEQFF. CDR3 DNA sequence: TGTGCCTTCAGACCCGGGACAGGGTACAATGAGCAGTTCTTC.

The V and J genes are TRBV5-1 and TRBJ1-2; TRBD1 aligns across 7 bases. Germline loops: CDR1 SGHRS, CDR2 YFSETQ. Trimming at V came to 4 bases and at J to 4 bases, leaving 13 bases not matched to a gene. This CDR3 is 16 amino acids long. The DNA of the CDR3 is TGCGCCAGCAGCCATATTGACAGGGATGGAGTCTATGGCTACACCTTC. Translated, it gives CASSHIDRDGVYGYTF.

The DNA for the CDR3 is TGTGCCTGGACCGCTCGCGTGGGCAGTTCAATCTATGGCTACACCTTC. This sequence encodes CAWTARVGSSIYGYTF. V usage is TRBV30 and J usage is TRBJ1-2; D gene unclear. This CDR3 is built from 16 residues. From germline, CDR1 is GTSNPN and CDR2 SVGIG (reference sequence). The germline V and J ends were trimmed by 4 bases and 4 bases, with 22 bases remaining between them.

The J gene is TRBJ1-6, the V gene TRBV19; D remains ambiguous. Between the trimmed V and J ends, which lost 0 bases and 18 bases, there was a span of 12 bases. Germline CDR1 is LNHDA and CDR2 is SQIVND (reference sequence). CDR3 length: 12 amino acids. CDR3 nucleotide sequence: TGTGCCAGTAGTATAGATCCAGGATTTCCCCACTTT. Protein product: CASSIDPGFPHF. The variable domain in full, with the rest retrieved from reference TRBV19 and TRBJ1-6, is DGGITQSPKYLFRKEGQNVTLSCEQNLNHDAMYWYRQDPGQGLRLIYYSQIVNDFQKGDIAEGYSVSREKKESFPLTVTSAQKNPTAFYLCASSIDPGFPHFGNGTRLTVT.

The chain is built from TRBV29-1 and TRBJ2-1, with D possibly TRBD1 on 5 matching bases. Trimming stripped 4 bases from V and 6 bases from J, with 13 bases between. From germline, CDR1 is SQVTM and CDR2 ANQGSEA. The CDR3 totals 13 residues. CDR3 bases: TGCAGCGTTGTGGGGCCGTCACCCAATGAGCAGTTCTTC. As protein: CSVVGPSPNEQFF.

The CDR3 spells CASTRTAEFSGNTIYF. The CDR3 DNA reads as TGTGCCAGCACCCGGACAGCCGAATTCTCTGGAAACACCATATATTTT. V gene TRBV28 combines with J gene TRBJ1-3; the D gene is possibly TRBD1 (6 bases). Germline V gives CDR1 MDHEN, CDR2 SYDVKM. Trimming cost V 7 bases and J 0 bases, with 16 bases left between them. This CDR3 region has 16 residues.

The chain employs TRBV30 and TRBJ2-7; no definite D call. Germline CDR1 reads GTSNPN; CDR2 reads SVGIG (reference sequence). This CDR3 has 12 amino acids. The V gene lost 0 bases and the J gene lost 3 bases, with 6 bases spanning the gap. DNA of the CDR3: TGTGCCTGGAGTGTACAGTTCTACGAGCAGTACTTC. It is translated as CAWSVQFYEQYF.

The rearrangement links TRBV27 to TRBJ2-1; D is unresolved. Germline values: CDR1 MNHEY, CDR2 SMNVEV (reference sequence). V lost 3 bases to trimming and J lost 0 bases, with 15 bases between them. The CDR3 is 17 amino acids. The CDR3 region has the DNA TGTGCCAGCAGTTTTATCATCGGGTCCTCCTCCTACAATGAGCAGTTCTTC. It translates to CASSFIIGSSSYNEQFF.

In regard to this clone: Its ends do not fully match the called genes, so a read error is possible. The chain is built from TRBV7-7 and TRBJ2-2, with TRBD2 as a possible D gene (5 bases). Germline CDR1 is SSHAT and CDR2 is FNYEAQ (reference sequence). This CDR3 has 12 amino acids. The CDR3 region is CASSPRGGELFF. The CDR3 nucleotides read TGTGCTAGCAGCCCTCGGGGCGGGGAGCTGTTTTTT. The whole variable domain, filled in from reference TRBV7-7 and TRBJ2-2, reads GAGVSQSPRYKVTKRGQDVTLRCDPISSHATLYWYQQALGQGPEFLTYFNYEAQPDKSGLPSDRFSAERPEGSISTLTIQRTEQRDSAMYRCASSPRGGELFFGEGSRLTVL.

The rearrangement uses TRBV2 and TRBJ2-7, with a possible D match to TRBD2 (6 bases). This CDR3 comprises 15 residues. CDR1 SNHLY and CDR2 FYNNEI come from the germline V gene. Trimming removed 5 bases at V and 0 bases at J, with 14 bases between. The CDR3 region is CASSKVAASSYEQYF. The DNA of the CDR3 is TGTGCCAGCAGTAAAGTAGCGGCAAGCTCCTACGAGCAGTACTTC.

V and J are TRBV11-3 and TRBJ2-1; 12 nucleotides agree with TRBD2. This CDR3 is built from 18 residues. CDR1 is SGHNT and CDR2 is YENEEA in the germline V gene. Losses at the gene ends were 5 bases for V and 1 base for J; bases not matched to a gene: 9. Written as DNA, the CDR3 is TGTGCCAGCAGCCATCTAGCGGGAGGGCCTAGGTCCTACAATGAGCAGTTCTTC. It is translated as CASSHLAGGPRSYNEQFF.

The V and J genes are TRBV6-8 and TRBJ2-2; 7 bases map to TRBD1. After removal of 11 bases from V and 7 bases from J, the junction contained 19 bases not matched to a gene. From germline, CDR1 is MNHGY and CDR2 SAAAGT. The CDR3 has 16 amino acids. The CDR3 is CAGAPWDRARSGELFF. As DNA, the CDR3 is TGTGCCGGAGCTCCTTGGGACAGAGCTAGGAGCGGGGAGCTGTTTTTT.

The chain is built from TRBV6-6 and TRBJ2-5, with D unresolved. This CDR3 has 11 residues. CDR1 is MNHNY, CDR2 SVGAGI, per germline (reference sequence). The V gene lost 2 bases and the J gene lost 5 bases, with 3 bases spanning the gap. This CDR3 is CASSYRETQYF. CDR3 nucleotides: TGTGCCAGCAGTTACCGGGAGACCCAGTACTTC.

The rearrangement links TRBV11-2 to TRBJ2-1; a weak D match, TRBD2 (7 bases). Trimming removed 5 bases at V and 2 bases at J, with 16 bases between. CDR1 SGHAT and CDR2 FQNNGV come from the germline V gene. The CDR3 is 16 amino acids. The CDR3 bases are TGTGCCAGCAGCCCCGCCCGGGGGGCGCCCTACAATGAGCAGTTCTTC. This codes for CASSPARGAPYNEQFF.

The chain carries TRBV6-6 and TRBJ2-1, with 13 bases fitting TRBD2. This CDR3 spans 16 amino acids. With 2 bases clipped from V and 10 bases from J, the junction kept 8 bases outside the gene matches. The germline V gene encodes CDR1 MNHNY and CDR2 SVGAGI (reference sequence). The CDR3 sequence is CASSYPTSGGAREQFF. The CDR3 bases are TGTGCCAGCAGTTACCCCACTAGCGGGGGGGCCCGCGAGCAGTTCTTC.

The chain joins TRBV9 to TRBJ1-6; D gene ambiguous. CDR1 is SGDLS, CDR2 YYNGEE, per germline. V dropped 0 bases and J dropped 8 bases, with 12 bases sitting between them. The CDR3 loop spans 15 amino acids. In DNA, the CDR3 is TGTGCCAGCAGCGTAGGCCGGCCCGGGGATTCACCCCTCCACTTT. It translates to CASSVGRPGDSPLHF.

This chain links TRBV29-1 with TRBJ1-2; 9 nucleotides line up with TRBD1. Germline V gene data show CDR1 as SQVTM and CDR2 as ANQGSEA. Trimming removed 1 base from V and 7 bases from J; junction bases left unmatched: 4. This CDR3 is 13 amino acids long. DNA of the CDR3: TGCAGCGTTGAAGCACAGGGGGCATTTGGCTACACCTTC. Its translation: CSVEAQGAFGYTF. Supplemented by reference TRBV29-1 and TRBJ1-2, the full variable domain reads SAVISQKPSRDICQRGTSLTIQCQVDSQVTMMFWYRQQPGQSLTLIATANQGSEATYESGFVIDKFPISRPNLTFSTLTVSNMSPEDSSIYLCSVEAQGAFGYTFGSGTRLTVV.

The genes are TRBV7-6 and TRBJ2-3; TRBD2 is a possible D gene (6 bases). In germline, CDR1 is SGHVS, CDR2 FNYEAQ. The CDR3 has 15 residues. Trimming shortened V by 3 bases and J by 3 bases, and 13 bases separated the two germline ends. In DNA, the CDR3 is TGTGCCAGCAGCTTGTGGACGGGAGATACAGATACGCAGTATTTT. Translated: CASSLWTGDTDTQYF.

This clone was counted between two and nine times. The chain has TRBV19 and TRBJ1-3; 8 bases line up with TRBD1. V shed 3 bases and J 5 bases; nucleotides not matched to a gene: 3. The CDR3 loop spans 14 amino acids. Germline assignment: CDR1 LNHDA and CDR2 SQIVND (reference sequence). In DNA, the CDR3 is TGTGCCAGTAGTATGACAGGGGAGCGAAACACCATATATTTT. Translated, it gives CASSMTGERNTIYF.

V and J are TRBV6-5 and TRBJ2-7; 8 nucleotides line up with TRBD2. After removal of 6 bases from V and 6 bases from J, the junction contained 10 bases not matched to a gene. Germline V gives CDR1 MNHEY, CDR2 SVGAGI. CDR3 length equals 14 residues. The CDR3 DNA is TGTGCCAGCAGCTATCCGGGACTAGGGAGCGAGCAGTACTTC. This codes for CASSYPGLGSEQYF.

The rearrangement joins TRBV28 to TRBJ2-6; the D is unclear. Trimming left V 6 bases short and J 0 bases short, with 9 bases between. Germline lookup yields CDR1 MDHEN and CDR2 SYDVKM. The CDR3 contains 15 residues. CDR3 in amino acids: CASSQVNSGANVLTF. As DNA, the CDR3 is TGTGCCAGCAGCCAGGTGAACTCTGGGGCCAACGTCCTGACTTTC.

The chain has TRBV7-6 and TRBJ2-1, with TRBD2 matching 11 bases. This CDR3 region has 17 residues. V lost 5 bases, J lost 8 bases, and 14 bases stayed unmatched. CDR1 is SGHVS, CDR2 FNYEAQ, per germline. CDR3 coding DNA: TGTGCCAGCAGCCGCATAGCGGGAGGGCCCGCGGGTGATGAGCAGTTCTTC. Protein sequence: CASSRIAGGPAGDEQFF. Full variable domain (outside the CDR3, taken from reference TRBV7-6 and TRBJ2-1): GAGVSQSPRYKVTKRGQDVALRCDPISGHVSLYWYRQALGQGPEFLTYFNYEAQQDKSGLPNDRFSAERPEGSISTLTIQRTEQRDSAMYRCASSRIAGGPAGDEQFFGPGTRLTVL.